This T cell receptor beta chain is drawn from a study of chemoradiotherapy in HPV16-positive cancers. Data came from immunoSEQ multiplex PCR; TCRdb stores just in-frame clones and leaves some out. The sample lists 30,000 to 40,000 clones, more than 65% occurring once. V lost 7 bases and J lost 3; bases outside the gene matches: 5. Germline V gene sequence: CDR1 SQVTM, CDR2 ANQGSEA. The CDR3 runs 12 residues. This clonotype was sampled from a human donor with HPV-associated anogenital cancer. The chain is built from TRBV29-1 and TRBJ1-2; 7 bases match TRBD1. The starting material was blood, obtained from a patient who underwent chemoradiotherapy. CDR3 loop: CSGQTGDYGYTF. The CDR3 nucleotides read TGCAGCGGCCAAACAGGGGACTATGGCTACACCTTC.